One and the same sample provided the 26 T cell receptor beta chains below, sequenced in a study of blood T cell repertoires in COVID-19. Sequencing used immunoSEQ multiplex PCR; TCRdb keeps in-frame clones, though not all of them. The sample lists 200,000 to 300,000 clones; roughly 88% were seen once. Sequenced material: peripheral blood. These receptors were collected from a human donor in a cohort sampled during active COVID-19.

The CDR3 reads CASSLRGGTSDIDEQYF. DNA of the CDR3: TGTGCCAGCAGTCTCCGGGGCGGGACTAGCGATATCGACGAGCAGTACTTC. The chain is built from TRBV27 and TRBJ2-7, with 10 bases identical to TRBD2. The germline V gene has CDR1 MNHEY and CDR2 SMNVEV (reference sequence). This CDR3 is built from 17 residues. V lost 5 bases, J lost 5 bases, and 15 bases stayed unmatched.

This chain links TRBV7-2 with TRBJ2-5, with 10 bases that match TRBD2. The CDR3 runs to 15 residues. CDR1 is SGHTA and CDR2 is FQGNSA in the germline V gene. V lost 1 base, J lost 5 bases, and 4 bases stayed unmatched. The CDR3 bases are TGTGCCAGCAGCTTAGGTAGCGGGGGGTGGGAGACCCAGTACTTC. This sequence encodes CASSLGSGGWETQYF.

The chain recombines TRBV20-1 with TRBJ2-7, with 10 positions matching TRBD2. J was trimmed by 3 bases and V by 3 bases; bases with no gene match: 5. Germline assignment: CDR1 DFQATT and CDR2 SNEGSKA (reference sequence). The CDR3 extends over 14 amino acids. CDR3 nucleotide sequence: TGCAGTGCTAGTCCGGGGACTAGCGACTACGAGCAGTACTTC. Protein: CSASPGTSDYEQYF.

V gene TRBV7-8 combines with J gene TRBJ1-2, with D possibly TRBD1 on 6 matching bases. The CDR3 runs to 15 residues. The V end lost 2 bases, the J end lost 0 bases, and 10 bases lay between the germline ends. Germline lookup yields CDR1 SGHVS and CDR2 FQNEAQ. The CDR3 DNA follows: TGTGCCAGCAGCTTATCACGGACAGCTAACTATGGCTACACCTTC. Translated: CASSLSRTANYGYTF.

In this sample, this clone turned up a few times. The chain recombines TRBV9 with TRBJ2-7; perhaps TRBD1 as D (5 bases). Trimming removed 0 bases from V and 5 bases from J, with 12 bases in between. The CDR3 is 14 residues long. CDR1 and CDR2 from the germline V gene are SGDLS and YYNGEE. The CDR3 DNA is TGTGCCAGCAGCGTAGGTAGGGGTCGGAACGAGCAGTACTTC. This sequence encodes CASSVGRGRNEQYF.

The rearrangement links TRBV7-9 to TRBJ2-5; D possibly corresponds to TRBD2 (6 bases). Germline V gene lookup returns CDR1 SEHNR and CDR2 FQNEAQ (reference sequence). This CDR3 has 12 amino acids. V was shortened by 6 bases and J by 5 bases, with 10 bases between the two germline ends. The CDR3 spells CASRLAGETQYF. In DNA form, the CDR3 reads TGTGCCAGCAGGCTCGCGGGGGAGACCCAGTACTTC.

The chain joins TRBV7-6 to TRBJ2-3, with 8 bases that match TRBD1. CDR1 and CDR2 from the germline V gene are SGHVS and FNYEAQ. CDR3 size: 17 residues. V gave up 5 bases and J gave up 2 bases; unmatched junction bases: 12. The CDR3 reads CASSPGLSGQATDTQYF. DNA for the CDR3: TGTGCCAGCAGCCCCGGGTTGTCGGGACAGGCCACAGATACGCAGTATTTT.

V is TRBV28 and J is TRBJ2-4, with 7 bases matching TRBD1. Germline V lookup: CDR1 MDHEN, CDR2 SYDVKM. CDR3 length equals 12 residues. V shed 6 bases, J shed 9 bases, and the junction held 5 bases outside the gene matches. The CDR3 bases are TGTGCCAGCAGACAGGGGACCGGCATTCAGTACTTC. This encodes CASRQGTGIQYF.

Only a few counts were recorded for this clone. The rearrangement uses TRBV5-6 and TRBJ2-7; D may be TRBD1 (7 bases). The length of the CDR3 is 12 residues. The germline gives CDR1 SGHDT, CDR2 YYEEEE. V dropped 5 bases and J dropped 9 bases, with 15 bases sitting between them. Written as DNA, the CDR3 is TGTGCCAGCAGGCGCGCAGGGGGAGGGCAGTACTTC. Translation gives CASRRAGGGQYF.

V gene TRBV7-8 combines with J gene TRBJ2-7; 8 bases agree with TRBD1. The CDR3 consists of 15 residues. V gave up 1 base and J gave up 1 base; unmatched junction bases: 3. Germline V lookup: CDR1 SGHVS, CDR2 FQNEAQ. The CDR3 spells CASSLGGTGSYEQYF. The CDR3, as DNA: TGTGCCAGCAGCTTAGGTGGGACAGGTTCCTACGAGCAGTACTTC.

The chain couples TRBV5-1 to TRBJ2-1; D perhaps matches TRBD1 (5 bases). Germline loops: CDR1 SGHRS, CDR2 YFSETQ. Between the trimmed V and J ends, which lost 0 bases and 0 bases, there was a span of 7 bases. The CDR3 has 15 amino acids. The CDR3 reads CASSLGQSSYNEQFF. DNA for the CDR3: TGCGCCAGCAGCTTGGGACAGAGCTCCTACAATGAGCAGTTCTTC.

The CDR3, as DNA: TGCGCCAGCAGCCAAGGGGTCGAGACTAGCGGGAGGAGCTCCTACAATGAGCAGTTCTTC. It specifies CASSQGVETSGRSSYNEQFF. The chain links TRBV4-1 to TRBJ2-1, with 13 bases fitting TRBD2. In germline, CDR1 is MGHRA, CDR2 YSYEKL. The V and J ends lost 1 base and 0 bases, in that order; junction bases with no gene match: 9. The CDR3 sequence is 20 residues long.

This chain links TRBV5-1 with TRBJ2-5; TRBD2 agrees at 7 bases. This CDR3 contains 12 residues. With 7 bases clipped from V and 4 bases from J, the junction kept 4 bases outside the gene matches. CDR1 SGHRS and CDR2 YFSETQ come from the germline V gene. The CDR3 loop reads CASRAGRETQYF. The CDR3 DNA is TGCGCCAGCCGAGCGGGGCGAGAGACCCAGTACTTC.

This clone was seen only a few times. The V gene is TRBV6-2 or TRBV6-3, the J gene TRBJ1-6; D is undetermined. V was cut by 3 bases and J by 0 bases, with 6 bases left in between. Germline lookup yields CDR1 MNHEY and CDR2 SVGEGT. The CDR3 consists of 15 residues. CDR3 nucleotide sequence: TGTGCCAGCAGTTATGCGGGCTCCTATAATTCACCCCTCCACTTT. Translated: CASSYAGSYNSPLHF.

V and J are TRBV9 and TRBJ2-2, with unresolved D. There are 13 residues in the CDR3. In germline, CDR1 is SGDLS, CDR2 YYNGEE. Trimming removed 2 bases from V and 6 bases from J, with 8 bases in between. The CDR3 bases are TGTGCCAGCAGCGTCGAGCGCCCCGGGGAGCTGTTTTTT. Translating it yields CASSVERPGELFF.

The sample holds a few counts of this clone. The chain carries TRBV9 and TRBJ2-1; possible D gene TRBD2, 7 bases. V was clipped by 5 bases and J by 9 bases, with 15 bases between them. This CDR3 is 13 amino acids long. From germline, CDR1 is SGDLS and CDR2 YYNGEE. The CDR3 protein is CASRSSGTSEQFF. CDR3 bases: TGTGCCAGCAGAAGCAGCGGGACATCTGAGCAGTTCTTC.

This rearrangement joins TRBV19 to TRBJ1-3, with D possibly matching TRBD1 (6 bases). In germline, CDR1 is LNHDA, CDR2 SQIVND (reference sequence). The CDR3 consists of 16 residues. V was pared by 7 bases and J by 3 bases, with 19 bases between. The DNA for the CDR3 is TGTGCCAGTACCAAAACAGGGCTGGCACTTGGAAACACCATATATTTT. Translated: CASTKTGLALGNTIYF.

The chain combines TRBV10-1 with TRBJ2-7; 10 bases are a match to TRBD2. The CDR3 covers 16 residues. The ends lost 0 bases at V and 2 bases at J; junction bases unmatched: 4. The germline V gene encodes CDR1 WNHNN and CDR2 SYGVQD (reference sequence). CDR3 sequence: CASSESPTSGAYEQYF. The CDR3 DNA reads TGCGCCAGCAGTGAGTCGCCCACTAGCGGGGCCTACGAGCAGTACTTC.

The CDR3 coding sequence is TGTGCCAGCAGCAAACCGGGACTAGTCTTAGCCTACAATGAGCAGTTCTTC. Amino acid sequence: CASSKPGLVLAYNEQFF. The rearrangement links TRBV6-2 or TRBV6-3 to TRBJ2-1; 8 nucleotides agree with TRBD2. The CDR3 length is 17 residues. Germline-derived CDR1 and CDR2 are MNHEY and SVGEGT. V was clipped by 6 bases and J by 2 bases; unmatched bases: 12.

The V and J genes are TRBV7-9 and TRBJ1-6; 8 bases are a match to TRBD1. Germline CDR1 SEHNR, CDR2 FQNEAQ (reference sequence). After removal of 6 bases from V and 10 bases from J, the junction contained 11 bases not matched to a gene. The length of the CDR3 is 15 residues. The chain's CDR3 is CASRTGQGGLSPLHF. CDR3 bases: TGTGCCAGCAGAACAGGACAGGGAGGGTTATCACCCCTCCACTTT.

J is TRBJ1-2 and V is TRBV7-2; 7 nucleotides agree with TRBD1. The ends lost 5 bases at V and 3 bases at J; junction bases unmatched: 3. This CDR3 is built from 13 residues. The germline V gene has CDR1 SGHTA and CDR2 FQGNSA. CDR3 DNA: TGTGCCAGCAGCCCCGACAGGGACTATGGCTACACCTTC. This translates into CASSPDRDYGYTF.

The rearrangement links TRBV20-1 to TRBJ2-7; no definite D call. The ends were cut back, 5 bases at V and 2 bases at J, with 7 bases in the middle. Germline-derived CDR1 and CDR2 are DFQATT and SNEGSKA (reference sequence). This CDR3 spans 11 amino acids. CDR3 DNA sequence: TGCAGTGCTCCCGTAACCTACGAGCAGTACTTC. The encoded protein is CSAPVTYEQYF.

This chain links TRBV10-3 with TRBJ1-3; possible D gene TRBD1, 5 bases. Trimming left V 6 bases short and J 1 base short, with 7 bases between. This CDR3 has 13 residues. Germline lookup yields CDR1 ENHRY and CDR2 SYGVKD. CDR3 sequence: CAIRPGSGNTIYF. The CDR3 region has the DNA TGTGCCATCAGGCCAGGGTCTGGAAACACCATATATTTT.

About this clone itself: The same CDR3 can be traced to other DNA sequences in this sample. The chain carries TRBV3-1 (or the pseudogene TRBV3-2) and TRBJ1-1, with D possibly matching TRBD1 (5 bases). The CDR3 has 15 residues. CDR1 and CDR2 (germline): LGHDT, YNNKEL (reference sequence). Trimming cost V 1 base and J 0 bases, with 9 bases left between them. The CDR3 region is CASSQGGSLNTEAFF. The CDR3 bases are TGTGCCAGCAGCCAAGGGGGCTCGTTGAACACTGAAGCTTTCTTT.

This clone is a singleton in its sample. This sequence joins TRBV30 and TRBJ1-2; TRBD1 matches 10 bases. The CDR3 loop spans 14 amino acids. The germline V gene encodes CDR1 GTSNPN and CDR2 SVGIG (reference sequence). J lost 7 bases, V lost 1 base, and 6 bases had no gene match. CDR3 nucleotides: TGTGCCTGGAGTGAGGACAGGGGGGCATCTGGCTACACCTTC. This sequence encodes CAWSEDRGASGYTF. The whole variable domain, filled in from reference TRBV30 and TRBJ1-2, reads SQTIHQWPATLVQPVGSPLSLECTVEGTSNPNLYWYRQAAGRGLQLLFYSVGIGQISSEVPQNLSASRPQDRQFILSSKKLLLSDSGFYLCAWSEDRGASGYTFGSGTRLTVV.

The chain employs TRBV5-1 and TRBJ1-1, with TRBD1 matching over 10 bases. With 3 bases clipped from V and 2 bases from J, the junction kept 4 bases outside the gene matches. Germline loops: CDR1 SGHRS, CDR2 YFSETQ. CDR3 size: 15 residues. In DNA, the CDR3 is TGCGCCAGCAGCTGGAGACAGGGGGCAAACACTGAAGCTTTCTTT. Translation: CASSWRQGANTEAFF.